This entry lists 32 T cell receptor beta chains sequenced from one sample in a study of shared T cell receptors in the human thymus. Sequencing used immunoSEQ multiplex PCR; TCRdb keeps in-frame clones, though not all of them. This sample carries hundreds of thousands of clones, over 75% of them seen once, and the ten largest clones take more than 0.009%. These records were also assigned to another study, of human thymus T cells.

Sequenced: thymocytes. These receptor sequences come from a boy in the first two years of life with a congenital heart defect.

The gene calls are TRBV6-5 and TRBJ2-5; the D gene is possibly TRBD1 (5 bases). TRBJ2-7 explains the end of the DNA better; the J call may be wrong. Germline loops: CDR1 MNHEY, CDR2 SVGAGI. This CDR3 has 13 residues. CDR3 loop: CASSYTGRPEQYF. In DNA form, the CDR3 reads TGTGCCAGCAGTTATACAGGCCGTCCCGAGCAGTACTTC.

This chain connects TRBV9 to TRBJ1-2; TRBD1 matches 7 bases. The CDR3 loop spans 15 amino acids. Germline CDR1 and CDR2: SGDLS and YYNGEE. V trimming: 4 bases; J trimming: 6 bases; junction bases outside the gene matches: 12. This chain's CDR3 is CASSPWDRKENGYTF. CDR3 nucleotides: TGTGCCAGCAGCCCGTGGGACAGAAAGGAGAATGGCTACACCTTC.

The V gene is TRBV30, the J gene TRBJ1-4; TRBD1 is a possible D gene (5 bases). V shed 2 bases and J shed 6 bases, with 13 bases lying between them. CDR3 length: 14 amino acids. The germline V gene encodes CDR1 GTSNPN and CDR2 SVGIG (reference sequence). The CDR3 is CAWSHNRPYEKLFF. DNA for the CDR3: TGTGCCTGGAGTCATAACAGGCCCTATGAAAAACTGTTTTTT.

As concerns this clone: The same CDR3 is also encoded by other DNA sequences in this sample. The chain employs TRBV28 and TRBJ1-1; no clear D. V was pared by 1 base and J by 0 bases, with 9 bases between. The CDR3 sequence is 15 residues long. Germline-derived CDR1 and CDR2 are MDHEN and SYDVKM. CDR3 in amino acids: CASSLSQVMNTEAFF. For the CDR3, the DNA is TGTGCCAGCAGTTTATCTCAGGTTATGAACACTGAAGCTTTCTTT.

The V gene is TRBV28, the J gene TRBJ2-1, with 8 positions matching TRBD2. This CDR3 is built from 16 residues. Germline V CDR1 and CDR2: MDHEN, SYDVKM. The trim removed 5 bases at V and 2 bases at J, leaving 8 bases unmatched. The CDR3 coding sequence is TGTGCCAGCAGTGTTAAGACTAGCGTAACCTACAATGAGCAGTTCTTC. Its protein product is CASSVKTSVTYNEQFF.

The V gene is TRBV11-3, the J gene TRBJ2-7; D uncertain. Germline V lookup: CDR1 SGHNT, CDR2 YENEEA. Trimming shortened V by 5 bases and J by 0 bases, and 8 bases separated the two germline ends. This CDR3 comprises 13 residues. The CDR3 DNA sequence: TGTGCCAGCAGCCCCAAGAGCTCCTACGAGCAGTACTTC. Its translation: CASSPKSSYEQYF.

J is TRBJ2-7 and V is TRBV15; 7 bases are shared with TRBD2. The V and J ends lost 1 base and 5 bases, in that order; junction bases with no gene match: 11. CDR3 length: 16 amino acids. Germline loops: CDR1 LNHNV, CDR2 YYDKDF (reference sequence). The CDR3 loop reads CATSRGLGGRVHEQYF. CDR3 DNA sequence: TGTGCCACCAGCAGAGGCTTGGGGGGGAGGGTGCACGAGCAGTACTTC.

V gene TRBV5-1 combines with J gene TRBJ2-5, with D perhaps matching TRBD1 (6 bases). This CDR3 comprises 16 residues. V gave up 0 bases and J gave up 0 bases, with 12 bases separating them. The germline gives CDR1 SGHRS, CDR2 YFSETQ. The CDR3 region has the DNA TGCGCCAGCAGCTTGGATCACACAGGGAACCAAGAGACCCAGTACTTC. Its protein is CASSLDHTGNQETQYF.

J is TRBJ2-1 and V is TRBV7-9; TRBD2 aligns across 10 bases. V was clipped by 0 bases and J by 10 bases; unmatched bases: 18. The CDR3 has 19 residues. Germline CDR1 SEHNR, CDR2 FQNEAQ (reference sequence). For the CDR3, the DNA is TGTGCCAGCAGCTTAGCATTGGGGGAGGGAGGGACTAGCGTGTCCGAGCAGTTCTTC. Its translation: CASSLALGEGGTSVSEQFF.

This clone appeared a single time. The J gene is TRBJ2-7, the V gene TRBV5-4; no firm D call. There are 14 residues in the CDR3. Trimming left V 0 bases short and J 2 bases short, with 9 bases between. In germline, CDR1 is SGHNT, CDR2 YYREEE (reference sequence). CDR3 sequence: CASSLAPGTYEQYF. The CDR3 coding sequence is TGTGCCAGCAGCTTGGCTCCGGGTACCTACGAGCAGTACTTC.

The chain's CDR3 is CASSLELAVQSYEQYF. Here the CDR3 DNA reads TGTGCCAGCAGCTTAGAGCTAGCGGTCCAGTCCTACGAGCAGTACTTC. The gene calls are TRBV7-2 and TRBJ2-7, with 7 bases fitting TRBD2. With 1 base clipped from V and 1 base from J, the junction kept 7 bases outside the gene matches. Germline assignment: CDR1 SGHTA and CDR2 FQGNSA. This CDR3 is 16 amino acids long.

The table lists this clone with a count of one. The chain combines TRBV30 with TRBJ2-7, with D tentatively TRBD1 (6 bases). Germline V lookup: CDR1 GTSNPN, CDR2 SVGIG (reference sequence). The V end lost 1 base, the J end lost 3 bases, and 16 bases lay between the germline ends. The CDR3 is 15 residues long. CDR3 bases: TGTGCCTGGAGTGCCTTGACGACAGGCCACTACGAGCAGTACTTC. The encoded protein is CAWSALTTGHYEQYF. The entire variable domain, with the rest obtained from reference TRBV30 and TRBJ2-7, is as follows: SQTIHQWPATLVQPVGSPLSLECTVEGTSNPNLYWYRQAAGRGLQLLFYSVGIGQISSEVPQNLSASRPQDRQFILSSKKLLLSDSGFYLCAWSALTTGHYEQYFGPGTRLTVT.

The J gene is TRBJ2-1, the V gene TRBV4-3; D is unclear. This CDR3 contains 20 residues. Looked up from germline, CDR1 is LGHNA and CDR2 is YSLEER. V shed 3 bases and J shed 4 bases, with 28 bases lying between them. This CDR3 reads CASSHRRHTPVTAEYNEQFF. DNA of the CDR3: TGCGCCAGCAGCCACCGAAGGCACACTCCGGTAACGGCGGAATACAATGAGCAGTTCTTC.

V usage is TRBV9 and J usage is TRBJ2-7; 9 bases are a match to TRBD1. From germline, CDR1 is SGDLS and CDR2 YYNGEE. The CDR3 runs to 13 residues. J was trimmed by 5 bases and V by 0 bases; bases with no gene match: 0. The CDR3 sequence is CASSVGTGDEQYF. The CDR3, as DNA: TGTGCCAGCAGCGTAGGGACAGGGGACGAGCAGTACTTC.

The chain combines TRBV5-1 with TRBJ1-1; D is possibly TRBD1 (5 bases). Trimming took off 4 bases at V and 1 base at J, with 20 bases between the two ends. The CDR3 is 17 amino acids. CDR1 SGHRS and CDR2 YFSETQ come from the germline V gene. CDR3 nucleotide sequence: TGCGCCAGCAGCGGGCCTGGGGGGAGGAATCGGAACACTGAAGCTTTCTTT. Protein: CASSGPGGRNRNTEAFF.

The genes are TRBV6-4 and TRBJ2-1, with 7 bases that match TRBD1. Germline V gene data show CDR1 as MRHNA and CDR2 as SNTAGT. J gave up 4 bases and V 3 bases, and 9 bases lay outside the gene matches. The CDR3 is 16 residues long. The DNA for the CDR3 is TGTGCCAGCAGTGAAAGGGAAAGGGGGCTATACAATGAGCAGTTCTTC. Its protein is CASSERERGLYNEQFF.

The chain combines TRBV30 with TRBJ1-4; the match to TRBD1 covers 9 bases. The CDR3 is 16 amino acids. V lost 2 bases, J lost 5 bases, and 9 bases stayed unmatched. In germline, CDR1 is GTSNPN, CDR2 SVGIG (reference sequence). The CDR3 sequence: CAWSPGTGLLNEKLFF. The CDR3 nucleotides are TGTGCCTGGAGTCCCGGGACAGGGCTCCTAAATGAAAAACTGTTTTTT.

The chain couples TRBV6-6 to TRBJ1-4; no clear D. Germline CDR1 reads MNHNY; CDR2 reads SVGAGI (reference sequence). The CDR3 runs 13 residues. Deletions cut 2 bases from V and 7 bases from J, with 8 bases between. CDR3 protein: CASSYIGSEKLFF. In nucleotides, the CDR3 is TGTGCCAGCAGTTACATAGGGAGTGAAAAACTGTTTTTT.

V usage is TRBV6-1 and J usage is TRBJ2-5, with 10 bases fitting TRBD1. Germline V gene sequence: CDR1 MNHNS, CDR2 SASEGT. The CDR3 is made up of 16 amino acids. V shed 2 bases, J shed 6 bases, and the junction held 9 bases outside the gene matches. The CDR3 reads CASSEHPGQGFQTQYF. As DNA, the CDR3 is TGTGCCAGCAGTGAACATCCGGGACAGGGGTTTCAGACCCAGTACTTC.

As concerns this clone: Compared with germline, one end of the junction differs, possibly owing to a read error. The rearrangement joins TRBV29-1 to TRBJ2-3; D perhaps matches TRBD2 (6 bases). CDR1 is SQVTM, CDR2 ANQGSEA, per germline. This CDR3 region has 16 residues. Written as DNA, the CDR3 is TGCAGCGCTGAAGCAAACCGACTAGTAGGACGAGATACGCAGTATTTT. Translated, it gives CSAEANRLVGRDTQYF.

The V and J genes are TRBV4-3 and TRBJ1-5; D perhaps matches TRBD1 (6 bases). Germline CDR1 is LGHNA and CDR2 is YSLEER. The V and J ends lost 1 base and 2 bases respectively, with 18 bases between them. The CDR3 totals 18 residues. CDR3 nucleotide sequence: TGCGCCAGCAGCCAAGGAATCACAGGACAGAACGGCAATCAGCCCCAGCATTTT. The encoded protein is CASSQGITGQNGNQPQHF.

This rearrangement joins TRBV28 to TRBJ1-3; D ambiguous. CDR1 is MDHEN, CDR2 SYDVKM, per germline. Trimming shortened V by 2 bases and J by 0 bases, and 8 bases separated the two germline ends. CDR3 size: 15 residues. DNA for the CDR3: TGTGCCAGCAGTTTAAAAGCGAGCTCTGGAAACACCATATATTTT. It yields the protein CASSLKASSGNTIYF.

This clone was observed once. The J gene is TRBJ2-7, the V gene TRBV6-1; 11 positions agree with TRBD1. This CDR3 has 14 amino acids. The J segment lost 1 base and the V segment lost 6 bases, leaving 2 bases of the junction unmatched. Germline-derived CDR1 and CDR2 are MNHNS and SASEGT. The DNA of the CDR3 is TGTGCCAGCAGGAGGGACAGGGGGTCCTACGAGCAGTACTTC. Translated, it gives CASRRDRGSYEQYF.

This chain uses TRBV5-1 with TRBJ1-1, with a tentative D call TRBD1 (5 bases). Trimming pared 4 bases from V and 0 bases from J, leaving 7 bases between. Germline lookup yields CDR1 SGHRS and CDR2 YFSETQ. The CDR3 runs to 13 residues. The CDR3 coding sequence is TGCGCCAGCAGCGGGGGGGTGAACACTGAAGCTTTCTTT. Translated, it gives CASSGGVNTEAFF.

The chain carries TRBV7-2 and TRBJ2-3, with 7 bases that match TRBD1. The CDR3 length is 15 residues. V trimming: 4 bases; J trimming: 2 bases; junction bases outside the gene matches: 6. Germline V gene lookup returns CDR1 SGHTA and CDR2 FQGNSA. The CDR3 is CASSSDRPYTDTQYF. CDR3 DNA: TGTGCCAGCAGCTCGGACAGGCCCTACACAGATACGCAGTATTTT.

The chain joins TRBV6-1 to TRBJ1-4; D gene uncertain. Trimming removed 4 bases from V and 11 bases from J, with 11 bases in between. The germline V gene has CDR1 MNHNS and CDR2 SASEGT. The CDR3 totals 12 residues. Here the CDR3 reads CASSGGLWKLFF. In DNA, the CDR3 is TGTGCCAGCAGTGGCGGACTGTGGAAACTGTTTTTT.

The gene calls are TRBV9 and TRBJ1-4; TRBD1 matches at 7 bases. With V trimmed by 4 bases and J by 7 bases, 13 bases remained unmatched. The CDR3 is 16 residues long. Looked up from germline, CDR1 is SGDLS and CDR2 is YYNGEE. The CDR3 protein is CASSPTPQGESEKLFF. CDR3 sequence (DNA): TGTGCCAGCAGCCCCACCCCGCAGGGGGAGAGTGAAAAACTGTTTTTT.

This clone showed up just a few times. V usage is TRBV19 and J usage is TRBJ1-5; D is uncertain. With 4 bases removed from V and 6 bases from J, the gap between germline ends came to 7 bases. Germline lookup yields CDR1 LNHDA and CDR2 SQIVND (reference sequence). This CDR3 contains 12 residues. CDR3 amino acids: CASSTSSQPQHF. In DNA, the CDR3 is TGTGCCAGTAGTACCTCGAGTCAGCCCCAGCATTTT.

This clone was found a few times. V usage is TRBV12-5 and J usage is TRBJ1-5, with D perhaps matching TRBD1 (5 bases). V gave up 0 bases and J gave up 5 bases, with 17 bases separating them. Germline V gene sequence: CDR1 LGHNT, CDR2 FRNRAP. The CDR3 sequence is 17 residues long. The CDR3 coding sequence is TGTGCTAGTGGTTTGGTACCCAGGGCCTCGATGGATCAGCCCCAGCATTTT. Its protein is CASGLVPRASMDQPQHF. Based on the CDR3 plus reference TRBV12-5 and TRBJ1-5, the full variable domain is DARVTQTPRHKVTEMGQEVTMRCQPILGHNTVFWYRQTMMQGLELLAYFRNRAPLDDSGMPKDRFSAEMPDATLATLKIQPSEPRDSAVYFCASGLVPRASMDQPQHFGDGTRLSIL.

The chain employs TRBV28 and TRBJ1-1; D perhaps matches TRBD1 (5 bases). V was cut by 6 bases and J by 4 bases, with 15 bases left in between. This CDR3 comprises 14 residues. From germline, CDR1 is MDHEN and CDR2 SYDVKM. The CDR3 protein is CASSLQGVVTEAFF. The CDR3 bases are TGTGCCAGCAGCCTCCAGGGCGTAGTCACTGAAGCTTTCTTT.

The chain combines TRBV15 with TRBJ2-6; TRBD1 matches at 7 bases. CDR1 is LNHNV, CDR2 YYDKDF, per germline (reference sequence). The J segment lost 0 bases and the V segment lost 1 base, leaving 3 bases of the junction unmatched. The CDR3 length is 17 residues. The CDR3 DNA reads TGTGCCACCAGCAGAGCGGCAGGGGGCTCTGGGGCCAACGTCCTGACTTTC. It specifies CATSRAAGGSGANVLTF. Supplemented by reference TRBV15 and TRBJ2-6, the full variable domain reads DAMVIQNPRYQVTQFGKPVTLSCSQTLNHNVMYWYQQKSSQAPKLLFHYYDKDFNNEADTPDNFQSRRPNTSFCFLDIRSPGLGDTAMYLCATSRAAGGSGANVLTFGAGSRLTVL.

The V call is TRBV10-2, the J call TRBJ2-7; TRBD2 aligns across 8 bases. The CDR3 runs to 13 residues. The ends lost 7 bases at V and 5 bases at J; junction bases unmatched: 7. CDR1 is WSHSY, CDR2 SAAADI, per germline. The CDR3 region is CASTRTSLHEQYF. CDR3 in DNA: TGCGCCAGCACCCGGACTAGCCTGCACGAGCAGTACTTC.